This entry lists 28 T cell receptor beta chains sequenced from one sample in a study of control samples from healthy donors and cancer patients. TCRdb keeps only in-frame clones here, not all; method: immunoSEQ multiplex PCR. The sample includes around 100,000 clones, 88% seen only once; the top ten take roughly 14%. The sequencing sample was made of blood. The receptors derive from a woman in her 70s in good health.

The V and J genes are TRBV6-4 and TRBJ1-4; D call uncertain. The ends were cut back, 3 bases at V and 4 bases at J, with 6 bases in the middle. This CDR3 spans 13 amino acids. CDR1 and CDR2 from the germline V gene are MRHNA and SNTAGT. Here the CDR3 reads CASSEGRNEKLFF. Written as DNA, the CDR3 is TGTGCCAGCAGTGAAGGGCGTAATGAAAAACTGTTTTTT.

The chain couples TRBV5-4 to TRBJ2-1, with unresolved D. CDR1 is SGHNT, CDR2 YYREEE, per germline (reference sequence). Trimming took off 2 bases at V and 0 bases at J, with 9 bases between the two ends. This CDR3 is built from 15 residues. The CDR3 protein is CASSFLLNSYNEQFF. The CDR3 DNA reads TGTGCCAGCAGCTTTTTACTAAACTCCTACAATGAGCAGTTCTTC. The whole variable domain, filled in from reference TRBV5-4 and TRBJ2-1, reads ETGVTQSPTHLIKTRGQQVTLRCSSQSGHNTVSWYQQALGQGPQFIFQYYREEENGRGNFPPRFSGLQFPNYSSELNVNALELDDSALYLCASSFLLNSYNEQFFGPGTRLTVL.

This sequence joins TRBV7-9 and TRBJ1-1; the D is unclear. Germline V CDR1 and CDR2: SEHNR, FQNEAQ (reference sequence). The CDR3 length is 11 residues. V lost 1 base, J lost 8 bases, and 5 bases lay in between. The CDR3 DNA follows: TGTGCCAGCAGCTTAGAAGAAGAAGCTTTCTTT. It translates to CASSLEEEAFF.

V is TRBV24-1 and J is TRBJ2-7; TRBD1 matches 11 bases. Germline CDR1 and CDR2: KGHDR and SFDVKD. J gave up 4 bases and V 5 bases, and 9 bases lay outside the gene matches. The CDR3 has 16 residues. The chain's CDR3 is CATSGAGTGGRYEQYF. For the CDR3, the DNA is TGTGCCACCAGTGGAGCCGGGACAGGGGGGAGGTACGAGCAGTACTTC.

The CDR3: CASSFVGANTEAFF. As DNA, the CDR3 is TGTGCCAGCAGCTTCGTTGGGGCGAACACTGAAGCTTTCTTT. The V call is TRBV5-4, the J call TRBJ1-1, with a tentative D call TRBD1 (5 bases). V was trimmed by 2 bases and J by 1 base, leaving 9 bases between them. CDR1 is SGHNT, CDR2 YYREEE, per germline (reference sequence). This CDR3 is built from 14 residues.

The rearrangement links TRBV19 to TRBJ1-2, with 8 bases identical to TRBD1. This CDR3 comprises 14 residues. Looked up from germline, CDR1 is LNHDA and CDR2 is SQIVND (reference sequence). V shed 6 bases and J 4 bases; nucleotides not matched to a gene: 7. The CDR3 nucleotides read TGTGCCAGTAGAAACCGGGACAGGTTCTATGGCTACACCTTC. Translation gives CASRNRDRFYGYTF.

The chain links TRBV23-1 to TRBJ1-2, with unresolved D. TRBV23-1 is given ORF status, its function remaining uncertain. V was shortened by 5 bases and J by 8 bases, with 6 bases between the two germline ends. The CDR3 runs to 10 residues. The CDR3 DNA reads TGCGCCAGCAGTATACGGGGCTACACCTTC. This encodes CASSIRGYTF.

CDR3 protein: CASSQGASGGVSGANVLTF. CDR3 nucleotide sequence: TGTGCCAGCAGCCAAGGGGCCAGCGGGGGGGTCTCTGGGGCCAACGTCCTGACTTTC. This sequence joins TRBV3-1 (or the pseudogene TRBV3-2) and TRBJ2-6, with 10 bases aligning to TRBD2. CDR1 and CDR2 (germline): LGHDT, YNNKEL (reference sequence). V was clipped by 1 base and J by 0 bases; unmatched bases: 6. This CDR3 has 19 amino acids.

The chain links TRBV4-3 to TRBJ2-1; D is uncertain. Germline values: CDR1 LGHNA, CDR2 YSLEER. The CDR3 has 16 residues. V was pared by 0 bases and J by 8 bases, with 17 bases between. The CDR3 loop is CASSQEAVGPRDEQFF. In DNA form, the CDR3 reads TGCGCCAGCAGCCAAGAGGCGGTAGGCCCACGGGATGAGCAGTTCTTC.

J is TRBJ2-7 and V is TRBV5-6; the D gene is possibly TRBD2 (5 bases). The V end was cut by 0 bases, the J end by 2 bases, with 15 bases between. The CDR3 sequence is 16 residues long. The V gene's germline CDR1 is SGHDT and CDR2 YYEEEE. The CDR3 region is CASSLESGNIPYEQYF. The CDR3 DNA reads TGTGCCAGCAGCTTGGAGAGCGGCAACATACCCTACGAGCAGTACTTC.

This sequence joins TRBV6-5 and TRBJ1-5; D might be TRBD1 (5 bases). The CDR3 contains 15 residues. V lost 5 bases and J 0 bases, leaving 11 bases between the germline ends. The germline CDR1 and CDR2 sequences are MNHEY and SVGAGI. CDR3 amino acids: CASSRQSDSNQPQHF. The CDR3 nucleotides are TGTGCCAGCAGTCGACAGTCCGATAGCAATCAGCCCCAGCATTTT.

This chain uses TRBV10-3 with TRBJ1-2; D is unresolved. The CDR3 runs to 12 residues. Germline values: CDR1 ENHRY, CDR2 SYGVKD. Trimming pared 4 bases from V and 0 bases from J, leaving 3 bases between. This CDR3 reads CAISGTNYGYTF. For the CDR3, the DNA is TGTGCCATCAGTGGGACTAACTATGGCTACACCTTC.

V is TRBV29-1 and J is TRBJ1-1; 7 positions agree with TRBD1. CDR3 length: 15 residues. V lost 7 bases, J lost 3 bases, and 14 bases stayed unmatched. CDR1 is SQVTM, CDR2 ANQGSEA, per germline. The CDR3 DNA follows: TGCAGCGCCGGAGGGACAGAGACCACCCACACTGAAGCTTTCTTT. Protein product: CSAGGTETTHTEAFF.

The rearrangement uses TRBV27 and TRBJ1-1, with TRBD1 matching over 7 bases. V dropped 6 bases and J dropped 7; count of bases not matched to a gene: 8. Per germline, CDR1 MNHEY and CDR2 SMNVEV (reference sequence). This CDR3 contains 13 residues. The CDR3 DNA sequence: TGTGCCAGCAGCCTGACAGGGATGAGTGAAGCTTTCTTT. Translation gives CASSLTGMSEAFF.

CDR3 coding DNA: TGTGCCAGCCCTTTAGGACAGGGGGAAAGCGGCTATGGCTACACCTTC. Translated, it gives CASPLGQGESGYGYTF. V is TRBV19 and J is TRBJ1-2, with TRBD1 matching over 10 bases. CDR1 LNHDA and CDR2 SQIVND come from the germline V gene (reference sequence). V shed 9 bases, J shed 4 bases, and the junction held 14 bases outside the gene matches. The CDR3 consists of 16 residues.

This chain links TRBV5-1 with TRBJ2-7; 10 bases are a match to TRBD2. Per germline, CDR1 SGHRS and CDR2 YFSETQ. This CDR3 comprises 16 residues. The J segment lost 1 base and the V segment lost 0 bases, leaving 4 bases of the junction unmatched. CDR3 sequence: CASSLGIAGGSYEQYF. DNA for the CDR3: TGCGCCAGCAGCTTGGGTATAGCGGGGGGATCCTACGAGCAGTACTTC.

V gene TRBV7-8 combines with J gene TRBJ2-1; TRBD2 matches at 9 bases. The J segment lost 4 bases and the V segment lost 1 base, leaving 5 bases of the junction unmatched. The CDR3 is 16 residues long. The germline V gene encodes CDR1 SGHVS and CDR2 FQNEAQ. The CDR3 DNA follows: TGTGCCAGCAGCTTAGGGGTAGCGGGAGCGTACAATGAGCAGTTCTTC. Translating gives CASSLGVAGAYNEQFF.

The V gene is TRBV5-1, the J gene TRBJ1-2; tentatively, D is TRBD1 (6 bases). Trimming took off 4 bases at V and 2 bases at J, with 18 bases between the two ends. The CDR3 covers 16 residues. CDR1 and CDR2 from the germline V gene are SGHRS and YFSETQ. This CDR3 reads CASSPAFGQLNYGYTF. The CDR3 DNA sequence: TGCGCCAGCAGCCCGGCCTTCGGACAGCTCAACTATGGCTACACCTTC.

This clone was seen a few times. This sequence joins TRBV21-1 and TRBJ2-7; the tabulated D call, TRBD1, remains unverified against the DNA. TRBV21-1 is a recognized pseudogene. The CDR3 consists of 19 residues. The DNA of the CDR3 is TGTGCCAGCAGCAAATACCGCCGGGACAGGGGCCCTCAGGGCTACGAGCAGTACTTC. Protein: CASSKYRRDRGPQGYEQYF.

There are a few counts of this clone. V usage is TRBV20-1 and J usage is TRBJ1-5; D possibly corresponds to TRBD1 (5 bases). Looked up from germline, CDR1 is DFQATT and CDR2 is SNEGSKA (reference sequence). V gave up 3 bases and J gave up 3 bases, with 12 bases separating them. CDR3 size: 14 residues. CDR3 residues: CSASRGTPNQPQHF. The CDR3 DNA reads TGCAGTGCTAGTCGGGGGACTCCCAATCAGCCCCAGCATTTT.

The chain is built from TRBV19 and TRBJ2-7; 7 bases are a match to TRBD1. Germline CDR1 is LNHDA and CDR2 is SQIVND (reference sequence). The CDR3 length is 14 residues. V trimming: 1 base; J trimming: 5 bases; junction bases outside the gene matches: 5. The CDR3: CASSIAGTVDEQYF. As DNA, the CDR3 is TGTGCCAGTAGTATAGCCGGGACAGTAGACGAGCAGTACTTC.

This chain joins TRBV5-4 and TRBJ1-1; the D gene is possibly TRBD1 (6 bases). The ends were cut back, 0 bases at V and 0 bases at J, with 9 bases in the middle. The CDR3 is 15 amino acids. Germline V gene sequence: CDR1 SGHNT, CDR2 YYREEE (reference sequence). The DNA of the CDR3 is TGTGCCAGCAGCTTGGGACAGGAGATGAACACTGAAGCTTTCTTT. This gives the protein CASSLGQEMNTEAFF. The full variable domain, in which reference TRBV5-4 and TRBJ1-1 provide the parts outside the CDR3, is ETGVTQSPTHLIKTRGQQVTLRCSSQSGHNTVSWYQQALGQGPQFIFQYYREEENGRGNFPPRFSGLQFPNYSSELNVNALELDDSALYLCASSLGQEMNTEAFFGQGTRLTVV.

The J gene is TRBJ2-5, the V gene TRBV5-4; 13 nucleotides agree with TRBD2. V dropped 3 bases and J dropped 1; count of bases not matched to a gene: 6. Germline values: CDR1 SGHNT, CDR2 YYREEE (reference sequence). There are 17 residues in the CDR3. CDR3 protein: CASSSPGLAGPQETQYF. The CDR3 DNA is TGTGCCAGCAGCTCACCGGGACTAGCGGGACCCCAAGAGACCCAGTACTTC. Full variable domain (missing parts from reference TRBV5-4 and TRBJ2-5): ETGVTQSPTHLIKTRGQQVTLRCSSQSGHNTVSWYQQALGQGPQFIFQYYREEENGRGNFPPRFSGLQFPNYSSELNVNALELDDSALYLCASSSPGLAGPQETQYFGPGTRLLVL.

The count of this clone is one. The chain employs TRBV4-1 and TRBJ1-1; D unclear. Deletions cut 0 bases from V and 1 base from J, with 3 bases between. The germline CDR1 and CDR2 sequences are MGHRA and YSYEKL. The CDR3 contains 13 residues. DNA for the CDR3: TGCGCCAGCAGCCAAGAATGGAACACTGAAGCTTTCTTT. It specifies CASSQEWNTEAFF.

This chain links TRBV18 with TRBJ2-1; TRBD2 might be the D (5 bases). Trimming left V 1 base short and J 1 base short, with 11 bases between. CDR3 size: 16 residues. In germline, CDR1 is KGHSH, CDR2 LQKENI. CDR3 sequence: CASSPQSGLSYNEQFF. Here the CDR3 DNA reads TGTGCCAGCTCACCACAGAGCGGCCTTTCCTACAATGAGCAGTTCTTC.

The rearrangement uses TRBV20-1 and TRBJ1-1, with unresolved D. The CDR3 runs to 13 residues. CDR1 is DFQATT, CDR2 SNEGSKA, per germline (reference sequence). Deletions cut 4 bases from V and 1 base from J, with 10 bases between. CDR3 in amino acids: CSAIDHPNTEAFF. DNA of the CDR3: TGCAGTGCTATTGATCACCCGAACACTGAAGCTTTCTTT.

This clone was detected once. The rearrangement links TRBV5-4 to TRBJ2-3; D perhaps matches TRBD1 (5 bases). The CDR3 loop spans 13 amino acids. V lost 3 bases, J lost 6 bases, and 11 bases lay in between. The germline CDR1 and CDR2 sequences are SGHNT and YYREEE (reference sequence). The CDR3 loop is CASSSPPGDTQYF. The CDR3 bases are TGTGCCAGCAGCTCACCCCCAGGGGATACGCAGTATTTT.

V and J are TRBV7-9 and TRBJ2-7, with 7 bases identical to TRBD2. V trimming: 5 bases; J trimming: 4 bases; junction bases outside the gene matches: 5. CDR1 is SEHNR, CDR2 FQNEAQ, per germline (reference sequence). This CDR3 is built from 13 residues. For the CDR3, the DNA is TGTGCCAGCAGCCGGGGAGGGGAATACGAGCAGTACTTC. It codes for CASSRGGEYEQYF.